The 10 T cell receptor beta chains reported below all come from one sample, sequenced in a study of T-cell memory formation after mild COVID-19. TCRdb ran MiXCR on the 5' RACE reads and lists one entry per CDR3 protein. This sample carries about 600,000 distinct CDR3 sequences, less than 25% of them seen once, and the ten largest clones take around 9.2%. Source material: PBMCs or a T cell subset sorted from them (not recorded which). The receptor source for this set is an adult woman who had mild COVID-19 (a few samples of this study predate the infection). Cell type and time point are not known.

The rearrangement uses TRBV24-1 and TRBJ2-1, with TRBD1 matching 11 bases. Germline trimming cut 4 bases from V and 5 bases from J; bases unmatched to any gene: 6. There are 16 residues in the CDR3. The V gene's germline CDR1 is KGHDR and CDR2 SFDVKD. The CDR3 DNA reads as TGTGCCACCAGTGACTGGACAGGGGGCGAGAACAATGAGCAGTTCTTC. This translates into CATSDWTGGENNEQFF.

This clonotype appeared a few times. V is TRBV12-3 or TRBV12-4 and J is TRBJ2-7, with a tentative D call TRBD1 (6 bases). The CDR3 has 13 residues. V was pared by 6 bases and J by 3 bases, with 12 bases between. As DNA, the CDR3 is TGTGCCAGCAGAGCGGACAGTTTCTACGAGCAGTACTTC. Encoded protein: CASRADSFYEQYF.

This chain links TRBV4-2 with TRBJ1-3; no clear D gene. The CDR3 is 17 amino acids. Trimming stripped 0 bases from V and 1 base from J, with 13 bases between. Germline CDR1 is LGHNA and CDR2 is YNFKEQ. Written as DNA, the CDR3 is TGTGCCAGCAGCCAAGATATGAGAATGGGGTCTGGAAACACCATATATTTT. This gives the protein CASSQDMRMGSGNTIYF.

The chain is built from TRBV12-3 or TRBV12-4 and TRBJ1-5; D is ambiguous. V shed 5 bases and J shed 5 bases, with 7 bases lying between them. The CDR3 sequence is 12 residues long. CDR3: CASSALDQPQHF. CDR3 nucleotide sequence: TGTGCCAGCAGTGCACTAGATCAGCCCCAGCATTTT.

This sequence joins TRBV20-1 and TRBJ1-1; 7 bases agree with TRBD1. The CDR3 length is 14 residues. The V gene's germline CDR1 is DFQATT and CDR2 SNEGSKA (reference sequence). The V and J ends lost 6 bases and 0 bases, in that order; junction bases with no gene match: 7. CDR3 protein: CSACTDRLNTEAFF. CDR3 DNA: TGCAGTGCCTGCACGGACAGGTTGAACACTGAAGCTTTCTTT.

This clonotype was seen only a few times. The chain is built from TRBV2 and TRBJ2-3; TRBD2 matches 14 bases. There are 15 residues in the CDR3. The germline gives CDR1 SNHLY, CDR2 FYNNEI. Trimming at V came to 6 bases and at J to 5 bases, leaving 4 bases not matched to a gene. The CDR3 sequence: CASRAGTSGGDTQYF. The CDR3 nucleotides read TGTGCCAGCAGGGCCGGGACTAGCGGGGGAGATACGCAGTATTTT.

This clonotype was seen only a few times. The chain joins TRBV18 to TRBJ2-1; D gene ambiguous. The germline V gene encodes CDR1 KGHSH and CDR2 LQKENI. Trimming pared 0 bases from V and 5 bases from J, leaving 14 bases between. This CDR3 has 16 amino acids. Here the CDR3 reads CASSPPMVGYNNEQFF. The CDR3 DNA follows: TGTGCCAGCTCACCACCGATGGTGGGCTACAACAATGAGCAGTTCTTC.

The chain recombines TRBV2 with TRBJ2-1; 11 nucleotides align to TRBD2. The CDR3 has 19 amino acids. V shed 2 bases and J 5 bases; nucleotides not matched to a gene: 14. Germline V gene lookup returns CDR1 SNHLY and CDR2 FYNNEI. CDR3 in DNA: TGTGCCAGCAGTGAACCCGGACAGTTGACTAGCGGGGTCGACAATGAGCAGTTCTTC. Translated, it gives CASSEPGQLTSGVDNEQFF.

In this sample, this clonotype turned up many times. CDR3 amino acids: CASSLVAGNTEAFF. CDR3 bases: TGCGCCAGCAGCTTGGTCGCAGGAAACACTGAAGCTTTCTTT. This rearrangement joins TRBV5-1 to TRBJ1-1; D not certain. Trimming cost V 0 bases and J 2 bases, with 8 bases left between them. Looked up from germline, CDR1 is SGHRS and CDR2 is YFSETQ. CDR3 length: 14 residues. The full variable domain, its missing parts supplied by reference TRBV5-1 and TRBJ1-1, is KAGVTQTPRYLIKTRGQQVTLSCSPISGHRSVSWYQQTPGQGLQFLFEYFSETQRNKGNFPGRFSGRQFSNSRSEMNVSTLELGDSALYLCASSLVAGNTEAFFGQGTRLTVV.

This clonotype has just a few counts. V and J are TRBV7-2 and TRBJ1-3, with D perhaps TRBD1 (6 bases). This CDR3 contains 18 residues. Looked up from germline, CDR1 is SGHTA and CDR2 is FQGNSA. V was clipped by 5 bases and J by 0 bases, with 20 bases between them. CDR3 sequence reads: CASSQSPLTQGSGNTIYF. As DNA, the CDR3 is TGTGCCAGCAGCCAATCACCACTCACACAGGGCTCTGGAAACACCATATATTTT.